This TCR beta chain was profiled in a study of CD8+ T cells in alopecia areata. About the study: Treatment ran 6 to 18 months, with 6 months of follow-up afterward. General study findings and limits: Sequencing of scalp samples also includes resident alphabeta T cells from normal skin. Normal scalp had lower clonality than lesional scalp, with alopecia totalis/universalis lesions showing this most strongly.

RNA extraction and reverse transcription yielded cDNA as sequencing template. Here immunoSEQ multiplex PCR was the method, and the copy in TCRdb shows in-frame clones only, minus some. The sample contains about 97,000 clones, about two fifths of which appear only once. Details on this clone: What it binds is unknown.

Both peripheral blood and punch biopsies of lesional scalp skin were obtained from patients who had alopecia areata. The germline gives CDR1 SGHRS, CDR2 YFSETQ. The CDR3 has 14 amino acids. V was cut by 4 bases and J by 0 bases, with 8 bases left in between. Sample: CD4+ T cells sorted from blood. The receptor was derived from a human donor with alopecia areata. J is TRBJ1-3 and V is TRBV5-1, with D uncertain. DNA for the CDR3: TGCGCCAGCAGCGGAGGGTCCTCTGGAAACACCATATATTTT. Its protein is CASSGGSSGNTIYF.